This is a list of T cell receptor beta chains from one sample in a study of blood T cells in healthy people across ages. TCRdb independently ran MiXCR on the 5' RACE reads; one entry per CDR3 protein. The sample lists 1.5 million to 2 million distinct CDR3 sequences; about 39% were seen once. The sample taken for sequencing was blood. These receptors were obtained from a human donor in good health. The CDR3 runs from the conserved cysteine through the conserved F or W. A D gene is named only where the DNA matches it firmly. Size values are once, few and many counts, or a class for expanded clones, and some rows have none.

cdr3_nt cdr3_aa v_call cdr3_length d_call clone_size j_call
TGCAGCGTTGGACAGGGGACGAATGAGCAGTTCTTC CSVGQGTNEQFF TRBV29-1 12 TRBD1 once TRBJ2-1
TGCAGCGTTGTCGGACTTTACCCAGAGAGTGGCTACACCTTC CSVVGLYPESGYTF TRBV29-1 14 - - TRBJ1-2
TGCGCCAGCAGCTTGGCGCTAGACAGGGGAAGAACTGAAGCTTTCTTT CASSLALDRGRTEAFF TRBV5-1 16 TRBD1 - TRBJ1-1
TGTGCTAGTGGTTGGGGGCAGGGGGATGAGCAGTTCTTC CASGWGQGDEQFF TRBV12-5 13 TRBD1 - TRBJ2-1
TGCAGTGCTAGTGTCCAGGGGGGTTCACCCCTCCACTTT CSASVQGGSPLHF TRBV20-1 13 TRBD1 - TRBJ1-6
TGTGCCAGCAGCCACCCGGGACAGGGGGTGGTCGAGCAGTACTTC CASSHPGQGVVEQYF TRBV9 15 TRBD1 - TRBJ2-7
TGTGCCAGCAGTCCGATGACTAGCGGGGGGGCCGGCCGGAAAGATACGCAGTATTTT CASSPMTSGGAGRKDTQYF TRBV6-2/TRBV6-3 19 TRBD2 - TRBJ2-3
TGTGCCAGCAGGACAGGGGGTATCCTTGGAAACACCGGGGAGCTGTTTTTT CASRTGGILGNTGELFF TRBV6-2/TRBV6-3 17 TRBD1 - TRBJ2-2
TGTGCCAGCAGCTTTGCGGGACAGTCCTACGAGCAGTACTTC CASSFAGQSYEQYF TRBV7-2 14 - - TRBJ2-7
TGTGCCAGCAGCTTAGCGACGTCGGCGGGGGTCTACAATGAGCAGTTCTTC CASSLATSAGVYNEQFF TRBV7-2 17 TRBD2 few TRBJ2-1
TGTGCCAGCAGCCCTGGGACAGCGGTCGGGGAAAAACTGTTTTTT CASSPGTAVGEKLFF TRBV28 15 TRBD1 - TRBJ1-4
TGTGCCTCTACCCTTAGTGGGCAGGGCCAGCCGTCCTGGCACAATGAGCAGTTCTTC CASTLSGQGQPSWHNEQFF TRBV30 19 - few TRBJ2-1
TGTGCCAGCAGCTTAGATAGAGGGGGCGAAAACTACGAGCAGTACTTC CASSLDRGGENYEQYF TRBV11-1 16 TRBD1 - TRBJ2-7
TGTGCCAGCTCACCACGCGAAGGGGCCGAAAAACAAACCTACGAGCAGTACTTC CASSPREGAEKQTYEQYF TRBV18 18 - - TRBJ2-7
TGCGCCAGCAGCCAAGGGCAGTGGAATGAGCAGTTCTTC CASSQGQWNEQFF TRBV4-1 13 - - TRBJ2-1
TGTGTCAGCAGCGGTAATCAGGTTGGGGGAGCTTTCTTT CVSSGNQVGGAFF TRBV5-6 13 - once TRBJ1-1
TGTGCCACCTACACGGGGACCCGGGAGGCGAATGAGCAGTTCTTC CATYTGTREANEQFF TRBV10-3 15 TRBD2 - TRBJ2-1
TGCAGTGCTAGGACCCCAGGGACCCGGAACACTGAAGCTTTCTTT CSARTPGTRNTEAFF TRBV20-1 15 - - TRBJ1-1
TGTGCCAGCTCACGCCCTAACAGGCAGGGAGGTTACGAGCAGTACTTC CASSRPNRQGGYEQYF TRBV18 16 - - TRBJ2-7
TGTGCCACCAGTGAATCCGGGACCGAATATGGCTACACCTTC CATSESGTEYGYTF TRBV24-1 14 - - TRBJ1-2
TGCGCCAGCAGCATAAATCCGGGACAGACATTCTACGAGCAGTACTTC CASSINPGQTFYEQYF TRBV5-1 16 TRBD1 - TRBJ2-7
TGTGCCAGCAGTTTCACAGGGTGGGCCTACGAGCAGTACTTC CASSFTGWAYEQYF TRBV6-2/TRBV6-3 14 - - TRBJ2-7
TGTGCCAGCAGCTTGGAGGCGGGGGCGATAAACTATGGCTACACCTTC CASSLEAGAINYGYTF TRBV5-6 16 - few TRBJ1-2
TGTGCCAGCGGAACCCTTATTAGAAATCCTAACTATGGCTACACCTTC CASGTLIRNPNYGYTF TRBV2 16 - - TRBJ1-2
TGTGCCAGCAGCGTAGAGCAGGCCCAGAACTCCTACGAGCAGTACTTC CASSVEQAQNSYEQYF TRBV9 16 - - TRBJ2-7
TGTGCCAGCAGCTTAACTGGCGGGGGGGCAGCAGATACGCAGTATTTT CASSLTGGGAADTQYF TRBV7-3 16 TRBD2 - TRBJ2-3
TGTGCCAGCAGCCGGACTAGCGAGGCCTACAATGAGCAGTTCTTC CASSRTSEAYNEQFF TRBV7-9 15 TRBD2 - TRBJ2-1
TGCGCCAGCAGTCCAGGGGGCCCGGACACCGGGGAGCTGTTTTTT CASSPGGPDTGELFF TRBV10-2 15 TRBD1 - TRBJ2-2
TGCAGTGCTAGGTCCATCAGGGACGGGAACACTGAAGCTTTCTTT CSARSIRDGNTEAFF TRBV20-1 15 - - TRBJ1-1
TGTGCCAGCAGTTTCTTAGGGGCTGAAGCTTTCTTT CASSFLGAEAFF TRBV12-3/TRBV12-4 12 - few TRBJ1-1
TGTGCCAGCAGCATTAGCGGGGGGAGGCCGCAAGAGACCCAGTACTTC CASSISGGRPQETQYF TRBV7-6 16 TRBD2 - TRBJ2-5
TGTGCCAGCAGCATCGGGTGGAGCGGGGGCGAATGGAGCACAGATACGCAGTATTTT CASSIGWSGGEWSTDTQYF TRBV7-9 19 TRBD2 few TRBJ2-3